This T cell receptor beta chain appears in the sequencing data of a study of blood T cell repertoires in COVID-19. The CDR3 has 16 amino acids. V was cut by 2 bases and J by 5 bases, with 18 bases left in between. Germline V CDR1 and CDR2: SEHNR, FQNEAQ (reference sequence). This clone was recorded only once. The table came from immunoSEQ multiplex PCR; TCRdb's copy has only in-frame clones and leaves some out. The data hold about 480,000 clones, with 85% to 90% observed a single time. This receptor was taken from a woman aged 45-65 years with COVID-19, enrolled during active disease. The chain combines TRBV7-9 with TRBJ1-1, with D perhaps TRBD1 (5 bases). Sequenced sample: peripheral blood. CDR3 amino acids: CASSLWVRVEVTEAFF. The CDR3 DNA reads TGTGCCAGCAGCTTATGGGTCAGGGTGGAAGTGACTGAAGCTTTCTTT.